These 21 T cell receptor beta chains were sequenced from one sample in a study of T-cell memory formation after mild COVID-19. MiXCR, run by TCRdb on the 5' RACE reads, gives a single entry per CDR3 protein. The sample lists about half a million distinct CDR3 sequences, about 20% occurring once. Sequencing input: PBMCs or a T cell subset sorted from them (not recorded which). The receptors were gathered from an adult woman who had mild COVID-19 (a few samples of this study predate the infection). Cell type and time point are not known.

Only a few counts were recorded for this clonotype. The V gene is TRBV5-1, the J gene TRBJ2-2; D may be TRBD2 (7 bases). Trimming shortened V by 4 bases and J by 4 bases, and 11 bases separated the two germline ends. The CDR3 sequence is 14 residues long. CDR1 SGHRS and CDR2 YFSETQ come from the germline V gene. The CDR3 sequence is CASSPRGGTGELFF. The DNA of the CDR3 is TGCGCCAGCAGCCCAAGGGGGGGCACCGGGGAGCTGTTTTTT. The full variable domain, rest sourced from reference TRBV5-1 and TRBJ2-2, is KAGVTQTPRYLIKTRGQQVTLSCSPISGHRSVSWYQQTPGQGLQFLFEYFSETQRNKGNFPGRFSGRQFSNSRSEMNVSTLELGDSALYLCASSPRGGTGELFFGEGSRLTVL.

The genes are TRBV24-1 and TRBJ2-5, with D maybe TRBD1 (6 bases). Deletions cut 5 bases from V and 1 base from J, with 16 bases between. Germline CDR1 reads KGHDR; CDR2 reads SFDVKD. This CDR3 contains 16 residues. The DNA of the CDR3 is TGTGCCACCAGTGCCCGGACAGCTACTCTCCAAGAGACCCAGTACTTC. Translating it yields CATSARTATLQETQYF.

The chain uses TRBV6-5 and TRBJ2-3; the D gene could be TRBD1 or TRBD2 (5 bases each). Between the trimmed V and J ends, which lost 0 bases and 0 bases, there was a span of 19 bases. This CDR3 is built from 19 residues. In germline, CDR1 is MNHEY, CDR2 SVGAGI. CDR3 in amino acids: CASSYSGIIGGYSTDTQYF. The CDR3 bases are TGTGCCAGCAGTTACTCGGGCATTATTGGGGGTTATAGCACAGATACGCAGTATTTT.

This clonotype came up a few times. J is TRBJ1-1 and V is TRBV29-1; 9 bases align to TRBD1. Trimming at V came to 6 bases and at J to 4 bases, leaving 3 bases not matched to a gene. This CDR3 spans 12 amino acids. The V gene's germline CDR1 is SQVTM and CDR2 ANQGSEA. This CDR3 reads CSVQQGATEAFF. CDR3 bases: TGCAGCGTCCAACAGGGGGCCACTGAAGCTTTCTTT.

This chain joins TRBV7-3 and TRBJ2-3; 11 positions match TRBD2. V shed 2 bases and J 5 bases; nucleotides not matched to a gene: 6. There are 16 residues in the CDR3. The germline V gene encodes CDR1 SGHTA and CDR2 FQGTGA. The CDR3 DNA is TGTGCCAGCAGCTTATTAGCGGGGGGGCCAGGAGATACGCAGTATTTT. This gives the protein CASSLLAGGPGDTQYF.

The chain couples TRBV24-1 to TRBJ2-6; D unresolved. CDR3 length: 16 residues. With 4 bases removed from V and 0 bases from J, the gap between germline ends came to 9 bases. The V gene's germline CDR1 is KGHDR and CDR2 SFDVKD. The CDR3, as DNA: TGTGCCACCAGTGACCCGGGTGACTCTGGGGCCAACGTCCTGACTTTC. Its translation: CATSDPGDSGANVLTF.

The chain recombines TRBV7-9 with TRBJ2-7; a weak D match, TRBD2 (5 bases). The germline V gene encodes CDR1 SEHNR and CDR2 FQNEAQ (reference sequence). Trimming took 3 bases from V and 3 from J, leaving 18 bases between them. This CDR3 spans 16 amino acids. The CDR3 nucleotides read TGTGCCAGCAGCTTGGGAGAGAAGAGCCAAATCTACGAGCAGTACTTC. Protein product: CASSLGEKSQIYEQYF.

This clonotype was seen more than once but under ten times. DNA of the CDR3: TGTGCCAGCAGCCTTGGTGGGACAGGAAACACAGATACGCAGTATTTT. Translated: CASSLGGTGNTDTQYF. V and J are TRBV7-9 and TRBJ2-3, with 8 bases fitting TRBD1. V lost 5 bases and J lost 2; bases outside the gene matches: 9. This CDR3 has 16 residues. Looked up from germline, CDR1 is SEHNR and CDR2 is FQNEAQ (reference sequence).

This clonotype was detected only a few times. The chain recombines TRBV4-2 with TRBJ1-1; 9 bases agree with TRBD1. The trim removed 5 bases at V and 3 bases at J, leaving 1 base unmatched. There are 13 residues in the CDR3. Germline V CDR1 and CDR2: LGHNA, YNFKEQ. CDR3 sequence: CASSWDRDTEAFF. In nucleotides, the CDR3 is TGTGCCAGCAGCTGGGACAGGGACACTGAAGCTTTCTTT.

This clonotype was counted only a few times. This chain connects TRBV21-1 to TRBJ2-3; the table's D call TRBD1 went unverified against the DNA. TRBV21-1 is a recognized pseudogene. This CDR3 spans 16 amino acids. CDR3 nucleotides: TGTGCCAGCAGCAAAGTAACAGGGGGTTTCACAGATACGCAGTATTTT. Its translation: CASSKVTGGFTDTQYF.

This rearrangement joins TRBV6-6 to TRBJ2-5; 10 bases are a match to TRBD2. Unmatched junction bases numbered 5, after V lost 11 bases and J lost 5 bases. The germline V gene encodes CDR1 MNHNY and CDR2 SVGAGI (reference sequence). The CDR3 loop spans 12 amino acids. CDR3 sequence: CAASGGVETQYF. CDR3 nucleotide sequence: TGTGCCGCGAGCGGGGGGGTGGAGACCCAGTACTTC.

In this sample, this clonotype turned up a few times. The chain has TRBV4-2 and TRBJ2-1, with D possibly TRBD2 on 5 matching bases. The CDR3 is 15 residues long. The ends were cut back, 1 base at V and 5 bases at J, with 12 bases in the middle. Germline assignment: CDR1 LGHNA and CDR2 YNFKEQ. The CDR3 nucleotides read TGTGCCAGCAGCCAAGGGACTCTAGGGAACAATGAGCAGTTCTTC. Amino acids: CASSQGTLGNNEQFF.

A few counts support this clonotype. J is TRBJ1-4 and V is TRBV4-2, with D unresolved. Deletions cut 4 bases from V and 2 bases from J, with 8 bases between. Germline assignment: CDR1 LGHNA and CDR2 YNFKEQ. The CDR3 covers 14 residues. The CDR3 sequence is CASSPSGTNEKLFF. The CDR3 DNA sequence: TGTGCCAGCAGCCCGAGTGGTACTAATGAAAAACTGTTTTTT.

V usage is TRBV28 and J usage is TRBJ1-5; TRBD1 agrees at 9 bases. The CDR3 totals 15 residues. The V segment lost 6 bases and the J segment 2 bases; nucleotides outside the gene matches: 5. CDR1 is MDHEN, CDR2 SYDVKM, per germline. This CDR3 is CASRQRDRGNQPQHF. The DNA of the CDR3 is TGTGCCAGCAGACAACGGGACAGGGGCAATCAGCCCCAGCATTTT.

The chain links TRBV3-1 to TRBJ2-5; 10 bases are shared with TRBD2. CDR3 length equals 12 residues. CDR1 and CDR2 (germline): LGHDT, YNNKEL (reference sequence). With V trimmed by 4 bases and J by 9 bases, 2 bases remained unmatched. DNA of the CDR3: TGTGCCAGCAGCCTTGGACTAGCGGCCCAGTACTTC. As protein: CASSLGLAAQYF.

The chain couples TRBV7-9 to TRBJ1-2, with D unclear. The CDR3 length is 12 residues. Germline CDR1 and CDR2: SEHNR and FQNEAQ (reference sequence). V was pared by 6 bases and J by 4 bases, with 9 bases between. The CDR3 loop is CASSSDFYGYTF. In DNA form, the CDR3 reads TGTGCCAGCAGTTCAGACTTCTATGGCTACACCTTC.

V is TRBV27 and J is TRBJ1-1, with D maybe TRBD1 (5 bases). CDR3 length: 14 amino acids. Germline CDR1 is MNHEY and CDR2 is SMNVEV (reference sequence). V was clipped by 5 bases and J by 3 bases, with 13 bases between them. CDR3 loop: CASSPIGTYTEAFF. CDR3 sequence (DNA): TGTGCCAGCAGTCCAATCGGGACTTACACTGAAGCTTTCTTT.

V is TRBV3-1 and J is TRBJ1-1; no reliable D call. V was cut by 4 bases and J by 4 bases, with 13 bases left in between. The CDR3 length is 14 residues. Germline values: CDR1 LGHDT, CDR2 YNNKEL (reference sequence). CDR3 amino acids: CASSPNWGVTEAFF. CDR3 sequence (DNA): TGTGCCAGCAGCCCTAATTGGGGAGTCACTGAAGCTTTCTTT.

The rearrangement links TRBV5-1 to TRBJ2-7; D is unresolved. Germline V lookup: CDR1 SGHRS, CDR2 YFSETQ. V lost 0 bases, J lost 5 bases, and 18 bases lay in between. The CDR3 runs 16 residues. In nucleotides, the CDR3 is TGCGCCAGCAGCTTGGACGGATTACAAGGAGCAAACGAGCAGTACTTC. It codes for CASSLDGLQGANEQYF.

This clonotype was seen a handful of times. CDR3 in amino acids: CASSLGGTGNYGYTF. DNA for the CDR3: TGTGCCAGCAGCTTGGGTGGGACAGGGAACTATGGCTACACCTTC. This rearrangement joins TRBV5-4 to TRBJ1-2; 9 bases match TRBD1. Trimming at V came to 0 bases and at J to 2 bases, leaving 2 bases not matched to a gene. The germline CDR1 and CDR2 sequences are SGHNT and YYREEE (reference sequence). CDR3 length: 15 amino acids.

The genes are TRBV6-5 and TRBJ1-5; D uncertain. CDR1 is MNHEY and CDR2 is SVGAGI in the germline V gene. Trimming left V 6 bases short and J 1 base short, with 13 bases between. The CDR3 contains 15 residues. The CDR3: CASRPDLLSNQPQHF. For the CDR3, the DNA is TGTGCCAGCAGACCCGACCTGTTGAGCAATCAGCCCCAGCATTTT.